This T cell receptor beta chain was profiled in a study of blood T cell repertoires in COVID-19. This CDR3 spans 14 amino acids. Trimming stripped 1 base from V and 4 bases from J, with 11 bases between. Germline CDR1 is MGHDK and CDR2 is SYGVNS. The protocol was immunoSEQ multiplex PCR, while the TCRdb copy is restricted to in-frame clones and leaves out a portion. This sample yields roughly 190,000 clones, of which approximately 91% are seen a single time; 5% to 7.5% belongs to the top ten. The chain couples TRBV25-1 to TRBJ2-7, with D possibly TRBD2 on 5 matching bases. Sequenced: peripheral blood. The TCR originated in a woman in her forties who had recovered from COVID-19. The CDR3 coding sequence is TGTGCCAGCAGTGAATTCGGTGGGAGTTACGAGCAGTACTTC. Amino acid sequence: CASSEFGGSYEQYF.